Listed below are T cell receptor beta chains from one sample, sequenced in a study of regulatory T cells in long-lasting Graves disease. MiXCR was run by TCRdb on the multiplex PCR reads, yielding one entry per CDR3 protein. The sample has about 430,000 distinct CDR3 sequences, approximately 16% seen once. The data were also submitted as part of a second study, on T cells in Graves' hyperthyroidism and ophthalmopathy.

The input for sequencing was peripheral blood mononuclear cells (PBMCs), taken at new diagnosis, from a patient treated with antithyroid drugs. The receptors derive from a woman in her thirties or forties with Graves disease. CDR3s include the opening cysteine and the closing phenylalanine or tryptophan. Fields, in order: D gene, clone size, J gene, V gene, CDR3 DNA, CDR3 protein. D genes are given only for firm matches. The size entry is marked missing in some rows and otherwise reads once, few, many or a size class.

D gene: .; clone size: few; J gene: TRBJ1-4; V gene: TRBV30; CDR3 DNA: TGTGCCCTTAAGATACAGGGACCCCGATTCTTTAATGAAAAACTGTTTTTT; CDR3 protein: CALKIQGPRFFNEKLFF
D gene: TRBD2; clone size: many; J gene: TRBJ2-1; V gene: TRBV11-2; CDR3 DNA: TGTGCCAGCAGCTTAGTTCATGGGACTAGCTACAATGAGCAGTTCTTC; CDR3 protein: CASSLVHGTSYNEQFF
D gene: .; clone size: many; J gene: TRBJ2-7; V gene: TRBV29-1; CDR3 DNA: TGCAGCGTTGATGAAGGGACGGATTCCTACGAGCAGTACTTC; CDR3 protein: CSVDEGTDSYEQYF
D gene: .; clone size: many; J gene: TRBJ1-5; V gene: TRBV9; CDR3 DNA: TGTGCCAGCAGCGTAGAGGTCAGTCAGCCCCAGCATTTT; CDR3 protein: CASSVEVSQPQHF
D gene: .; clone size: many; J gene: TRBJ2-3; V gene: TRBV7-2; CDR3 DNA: TGTGCCAGCAGCCAAGTCGGGGATACGCAGTATTTT; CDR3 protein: CASSQVGDTQYF
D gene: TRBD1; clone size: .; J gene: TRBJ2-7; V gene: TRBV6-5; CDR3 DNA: TGTGCCAGCAGTTACTCGGGACAGGCTCACTACGAGCAGTACTTC; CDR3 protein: CASSYSGQAHYEQYF
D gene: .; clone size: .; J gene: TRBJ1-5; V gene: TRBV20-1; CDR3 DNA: TGCAGTGCTAGGTTGAGCCGGGATCAGCCCCAGCATTTT; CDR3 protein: CSARLSRDQPQHF
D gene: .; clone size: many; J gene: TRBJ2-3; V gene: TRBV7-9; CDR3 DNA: TGTGCCAGCAGCTTGGGGGTTGCGATCCCAGATACGCAGTATTTT; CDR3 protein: CASSLGVAIPDTQYF
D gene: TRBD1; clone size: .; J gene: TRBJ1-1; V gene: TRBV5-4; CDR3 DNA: TGTGCCAGCAGCATAGGACAGGGGGCCACTGAAGCTTTCTTT; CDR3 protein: CASSIGQGATEAFF
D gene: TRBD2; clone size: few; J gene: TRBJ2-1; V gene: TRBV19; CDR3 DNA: TGTGCCAGTAGTATGCGCGGGACTAGCGGGAGGGCCGTTCCTTATGAGCAGTTCTTC; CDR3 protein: CASSMRGTSGRAVPYEQFF
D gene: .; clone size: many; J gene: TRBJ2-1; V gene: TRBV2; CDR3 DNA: TGTGCCAGCAGTGGCCCCCCCGGGAGTGTAATAAGTGAGCAGTTCTTC; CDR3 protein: CASSGPPGSVISEQFF
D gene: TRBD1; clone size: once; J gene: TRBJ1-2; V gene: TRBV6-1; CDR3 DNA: TGTGCCAGCATCCTACCGGGACAGTCTAACTATGGCTACACCTTC; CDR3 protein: CASILPGQSNYGYTF
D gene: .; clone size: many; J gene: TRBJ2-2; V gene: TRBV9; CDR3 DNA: TGTGCCAGCAGCGTAGGGTGGACACCGAACACCGGGGAGCTGTTTTTT; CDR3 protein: CASSVGWTPNTGELFF
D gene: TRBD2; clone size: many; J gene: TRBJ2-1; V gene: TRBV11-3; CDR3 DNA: TGTGCCAGCCTACTAGCGGGGGTAAACAATGAGCAGTTCTTC; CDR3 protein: CASLLAGVNNEQFF
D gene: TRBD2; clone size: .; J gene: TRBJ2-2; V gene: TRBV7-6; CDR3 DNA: TGTGCCAGCAGCCCACGACTAGCGGGAGATGCCACCGGGGAGCTGTTTTTT; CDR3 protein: CASSPRLAGDATGELFF
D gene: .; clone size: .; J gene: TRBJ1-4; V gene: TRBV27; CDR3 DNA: TGTGCCAGCTACGACATAATTAATGAAAAACTGTTTTTT; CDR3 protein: CASYDIINEKLFF
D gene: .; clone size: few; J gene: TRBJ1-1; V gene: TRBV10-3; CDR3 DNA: TGTGCCATCAGTGAGTCGGGCCTCACTGAAGCTTTCTTT; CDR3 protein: CAISESGLTEAFF
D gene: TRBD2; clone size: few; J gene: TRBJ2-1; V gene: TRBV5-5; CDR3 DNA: TGTGCCAGCAGCTTGGATAGCGGGCTATACAATGAGCAGTTCTTC; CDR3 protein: CASSLDSGLYNEQFF
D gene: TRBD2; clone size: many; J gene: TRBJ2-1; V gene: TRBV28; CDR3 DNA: TGTGCCAGCAGTATCTTAGCGGGAGGGCCTCGTGAGCAGTTCTTC; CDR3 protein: CASSILAGGPREQFF
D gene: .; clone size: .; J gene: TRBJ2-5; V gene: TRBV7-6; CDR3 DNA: TGCGCCAGCAGCTTGGCCGGCTACGTATCGGAGACCCAGTACTTC; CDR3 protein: CASSLAGYVSETQYF
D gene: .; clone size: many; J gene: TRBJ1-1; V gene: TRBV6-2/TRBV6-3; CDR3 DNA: TGTGCCAGCAGTTACTCGATCGGAGAAAAAGGGATGAACACTGAAGCTTTCTTT; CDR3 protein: CASSYSIGEKGMNTEAFF
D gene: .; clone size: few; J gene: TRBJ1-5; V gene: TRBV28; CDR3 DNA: TGTGCCAGCAGTTTATATCTTCTGGAAGGAGGTCAGCCCCAGCATTTT; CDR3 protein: CASSLYLLEGGQPQHF
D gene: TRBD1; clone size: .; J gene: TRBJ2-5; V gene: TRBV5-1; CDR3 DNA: TGCGCCAGCAGCTGGAAAGGACAGGGCTCCCAAGAGACCCAGTACTTC; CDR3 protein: CASSWKGQGSQETQYF
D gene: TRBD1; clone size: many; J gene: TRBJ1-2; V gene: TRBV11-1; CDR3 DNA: TGTGCCAGCAGCCATTTCGGACAGGGGGAGGATGGCTACACCTTC; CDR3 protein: CASSHFGQGEDGYTF
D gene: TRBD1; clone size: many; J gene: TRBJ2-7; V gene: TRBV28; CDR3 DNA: TGTGCCAGCAGTTTTGGGACAGCAAGCTCCTACGAGCAGTACTTC; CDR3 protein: CASSFGTASSYEQYF
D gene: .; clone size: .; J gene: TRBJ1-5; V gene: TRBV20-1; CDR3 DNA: TGCAGTGCTAGAGATGTAGGCAGGGGAGGTCAGCCCCAGCATTTT; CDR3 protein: CSARDVGRGGQPQHF
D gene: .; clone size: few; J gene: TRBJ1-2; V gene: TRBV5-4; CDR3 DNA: TGTGCCAGCAGCCCATCGACCTCACCACTATATGGCTACACCTTC; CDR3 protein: CASSPSTSPLYGYTF
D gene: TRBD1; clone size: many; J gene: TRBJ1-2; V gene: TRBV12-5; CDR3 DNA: TGTGCTAGTGGTTTACGACAGGGGAATGGCTATGGCTACACCTTC; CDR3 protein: CASGLRQGNGYGYTF
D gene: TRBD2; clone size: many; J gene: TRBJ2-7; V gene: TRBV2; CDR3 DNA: TGTGCCAGCAGGATTCTTAGCGGGACCGAGCAGTACTTC; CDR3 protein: CASRILSGTEQYF
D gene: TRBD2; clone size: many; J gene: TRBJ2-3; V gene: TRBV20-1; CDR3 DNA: TGCAGTGCGAGACCGGCGGGAGATAGCACAGATACGCAGTATTTT; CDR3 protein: CSARPAGDSTDTQYF
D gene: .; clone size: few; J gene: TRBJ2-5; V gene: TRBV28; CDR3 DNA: TGTGCCAGCAGTTCCCCCGGGGGCCAGGGGGAGACCCAGTACTTC; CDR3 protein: CASSSPGGQGETQYF
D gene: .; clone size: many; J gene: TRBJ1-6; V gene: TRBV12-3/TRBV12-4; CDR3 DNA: TGTGCCAGCAGTTTAAAGGGGTTGGCCTATAATTCACCCCTCCACTTT; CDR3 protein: CASSLKGLAYNSPLHF
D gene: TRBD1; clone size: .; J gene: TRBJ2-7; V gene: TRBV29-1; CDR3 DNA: TGCAGCGTTGCTAGACAGACAGGGGGCGCGGGGTACGAGCAGTACTTC; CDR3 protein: CSVARQTGGAGYEQYF
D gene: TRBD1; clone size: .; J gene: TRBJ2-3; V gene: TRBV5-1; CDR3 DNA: TGCGCCAGCAGCTATGCAGGGGGAGATATGCAGTATTTT; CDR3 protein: CASSYAGGDMQYF
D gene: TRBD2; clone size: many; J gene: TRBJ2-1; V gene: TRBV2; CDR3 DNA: TGTGCCACCACTCCCGGGACTAGCGTCGTGGATGAGCAGTTCTTC; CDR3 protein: CATTPGTSVVDEQFF
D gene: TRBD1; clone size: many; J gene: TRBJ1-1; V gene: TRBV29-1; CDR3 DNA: TGCAGCGTACAGGGGCCTACGAACACTGAAGCTTTCTTT; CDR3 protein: CSVQGPTNTEAFF
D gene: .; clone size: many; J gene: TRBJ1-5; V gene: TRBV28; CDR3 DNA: TGTGTCAGCCGCGGACAGCTTTATAGCAATCAGCCCCAGCATTTT; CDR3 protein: CVSRGQLYSNQPQHF
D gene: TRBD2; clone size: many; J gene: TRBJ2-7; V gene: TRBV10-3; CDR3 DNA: TGTGCCATCAACGGTGGACTAGAGGATAAGCAGTACTTC; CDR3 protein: CAINGGLEDKQYF
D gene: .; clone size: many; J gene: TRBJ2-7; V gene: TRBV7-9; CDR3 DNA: TGTGCCAGCAGTCCTTCTGTAGTATCCTACGAGCAGTACTTC; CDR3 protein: CASSPSVVSYEQYF
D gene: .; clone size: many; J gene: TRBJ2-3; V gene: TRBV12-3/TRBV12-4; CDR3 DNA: TGTGCCAGCCGGGACTTTTACACAGATACGCAGTATTTT; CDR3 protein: CASRDFYTDTQYF
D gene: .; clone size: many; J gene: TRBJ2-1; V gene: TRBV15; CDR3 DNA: TGTGCCACCAGCAGGGACCGAGGAAGGGACAATGAGCAGTTCTTC; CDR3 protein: CATSRDRGRDNEQFF
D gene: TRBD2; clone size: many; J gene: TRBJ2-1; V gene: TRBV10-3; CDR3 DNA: TGTGCCATCAGCCTAGCGACTAGCGGGTCTTACAATGAGCAGTTCTTC; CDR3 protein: CAISLATSGSYNEQFF
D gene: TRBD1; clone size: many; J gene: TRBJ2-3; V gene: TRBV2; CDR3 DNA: TGTGCCAGCAGGCCCCGACAGGGTGCAGATACGCAGTATTTT; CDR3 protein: CASRPRQGADTQYF
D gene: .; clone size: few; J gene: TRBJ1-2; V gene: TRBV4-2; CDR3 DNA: TGTGCCAGCAGCCAAGAAGGTGGTAGGGAGAGCGAGCGGGGCTACACCTTC; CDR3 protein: CASSQEGGRESERGYTF
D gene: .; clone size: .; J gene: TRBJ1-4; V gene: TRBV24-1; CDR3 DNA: TGTGCCACCAGTTTCGAGGGGAGCGAAAAACTGTTTTTT; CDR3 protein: CATSFEGSEKLFF
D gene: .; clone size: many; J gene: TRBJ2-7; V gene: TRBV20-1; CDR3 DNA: TGCAGTGCTAGGTCTTTCGCCTCCTACGAGCAGTACTTC; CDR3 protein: CSARSFASYEQYF
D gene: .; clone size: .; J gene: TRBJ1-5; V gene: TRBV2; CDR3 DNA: TGTGCCAGCAGGGGTCCGCGAGATTATAGCAATCAGCCCCAGCATTTT; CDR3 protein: CASRGPRDYSNQPQHF
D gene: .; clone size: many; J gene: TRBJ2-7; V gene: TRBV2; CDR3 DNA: TGTGCCAGCAGTGAGGAAGCTACCTACGAGCAGTACTTC; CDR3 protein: CASSEEATYEQYF
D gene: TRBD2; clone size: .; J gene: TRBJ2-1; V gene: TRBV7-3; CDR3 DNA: TGTGCCAGCAGCGCATACACTAGCGGGAGGGCGAATGAGCAGTTCTTC; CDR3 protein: CASSAYTSGRANEQFF
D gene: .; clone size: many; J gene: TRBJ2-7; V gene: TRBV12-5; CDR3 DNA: TGTGCTAGCCTTGCGTGGGGTACCTACGAGCAGTACTTC; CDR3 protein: CASLAWGTYEQYF
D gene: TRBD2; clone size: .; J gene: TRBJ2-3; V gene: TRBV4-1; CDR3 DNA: TGCGCTAGCAGCCAAGATCGAACTAGCGGCTGGGATACGCAATATTTT; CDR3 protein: CASSQDRTSGWDTQYF
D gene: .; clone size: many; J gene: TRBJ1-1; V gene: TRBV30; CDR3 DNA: TGTGCCAGCGATGAAGCTTTCTTT; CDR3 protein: CASDEAFF